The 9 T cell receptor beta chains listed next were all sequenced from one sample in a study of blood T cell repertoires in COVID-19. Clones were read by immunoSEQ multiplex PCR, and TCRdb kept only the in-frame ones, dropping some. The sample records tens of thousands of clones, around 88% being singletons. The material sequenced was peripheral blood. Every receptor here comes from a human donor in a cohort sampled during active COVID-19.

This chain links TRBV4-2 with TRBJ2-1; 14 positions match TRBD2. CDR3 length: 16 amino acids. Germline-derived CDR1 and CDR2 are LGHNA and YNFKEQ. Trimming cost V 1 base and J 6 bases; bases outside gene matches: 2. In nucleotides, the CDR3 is TGTGCCAGCAGCCAAGCCGGGACTAGCGGGGGCAATGAGCAGTTCTTC. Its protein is CASSQAGTSGGNEQFF.

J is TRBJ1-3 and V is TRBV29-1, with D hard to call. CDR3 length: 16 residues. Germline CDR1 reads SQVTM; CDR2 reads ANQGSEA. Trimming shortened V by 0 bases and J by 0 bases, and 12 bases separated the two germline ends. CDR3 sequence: CSVEDSHVSSGNTIYF. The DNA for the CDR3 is TGCAGCGTTGAAGATTCGCACGTCAGCTCTGGAAACACCATATATTTT.

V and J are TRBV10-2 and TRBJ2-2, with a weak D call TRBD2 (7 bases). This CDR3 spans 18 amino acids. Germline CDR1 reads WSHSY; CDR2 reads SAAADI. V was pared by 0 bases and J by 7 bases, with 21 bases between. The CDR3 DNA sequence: TGCGCCAGCAGTGAGTCGAAGGTGGAGGGGGGGCACATCGGGGAGCTGTTTTTT. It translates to CASSESKVEGGHIGELFF.

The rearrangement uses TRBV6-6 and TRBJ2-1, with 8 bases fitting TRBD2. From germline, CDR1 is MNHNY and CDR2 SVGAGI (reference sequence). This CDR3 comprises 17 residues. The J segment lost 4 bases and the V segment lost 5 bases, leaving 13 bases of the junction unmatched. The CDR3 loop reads CASSPSQLSGGYNEQFF. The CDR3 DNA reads TGTGCCAGCAGTCCCTCGCAATTGTCGGGGGGGTACAATGAGCAGTTCTTC.

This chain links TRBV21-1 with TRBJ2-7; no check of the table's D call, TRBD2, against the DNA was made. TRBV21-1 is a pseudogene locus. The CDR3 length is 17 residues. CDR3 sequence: CASSKHRLAGISYEQYF. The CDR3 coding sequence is TGTGCCAGCAGCAAACACAGACTAGCGGGGATCTCCTACGAGCAGTACTTC.

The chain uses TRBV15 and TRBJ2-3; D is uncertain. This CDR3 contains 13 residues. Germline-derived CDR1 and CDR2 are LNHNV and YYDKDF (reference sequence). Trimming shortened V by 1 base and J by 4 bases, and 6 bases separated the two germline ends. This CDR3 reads CATSRVKPDTQYF. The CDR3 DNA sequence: TGTGCCACCAGCAGAGTCAAGCCAGATACGCAGTATTTT.

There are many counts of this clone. The CDR3 nucleotides are TGTGCCAGCAGCTTAGGGAGACAGGGGGCTGGGTATGGCTACACCTTC. Amino acids: CASSLGRQGAGYGYTF. This chain connects TRBV7-8 to TRBJ1-2; 10 bases match TRBD1. The CDR3 contains 16 residues. Per the germline V gene, CDR1 is SGHVS and CDR2 is FQNEAQ. V lost 1 base and J lost 5; bases outside the gene matches: 7.

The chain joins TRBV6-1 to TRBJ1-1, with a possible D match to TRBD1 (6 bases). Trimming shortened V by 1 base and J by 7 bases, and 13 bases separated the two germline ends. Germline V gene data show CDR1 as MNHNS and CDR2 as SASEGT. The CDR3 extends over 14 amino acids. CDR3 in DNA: TGTGCCAGCAGTGAAGTAGGGGGGGCTGGTGAAGCTTTCTTT. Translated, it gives CASSEVGGAGEAFF.

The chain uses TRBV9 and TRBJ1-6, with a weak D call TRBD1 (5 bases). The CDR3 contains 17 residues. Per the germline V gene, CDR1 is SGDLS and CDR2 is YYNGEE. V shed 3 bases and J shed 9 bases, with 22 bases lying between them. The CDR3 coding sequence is TGTGCCAGCAGCGACCGAACCGGGTCCGGCCAGGGTTCACCCCTCCACTTT. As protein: CASSDRTGSGQGSPLHF. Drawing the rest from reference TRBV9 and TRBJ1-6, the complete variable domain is DSGVTQTPKHLITATGQRVTLRCSPRSGDLSVYWYQQSLDQGLQFLIQYYNGEERAKGNILERFSAQQFPDLHSELNLSSLELGDSALYFCASSDRTGSGQGSPLHFGNGTRLTVT.